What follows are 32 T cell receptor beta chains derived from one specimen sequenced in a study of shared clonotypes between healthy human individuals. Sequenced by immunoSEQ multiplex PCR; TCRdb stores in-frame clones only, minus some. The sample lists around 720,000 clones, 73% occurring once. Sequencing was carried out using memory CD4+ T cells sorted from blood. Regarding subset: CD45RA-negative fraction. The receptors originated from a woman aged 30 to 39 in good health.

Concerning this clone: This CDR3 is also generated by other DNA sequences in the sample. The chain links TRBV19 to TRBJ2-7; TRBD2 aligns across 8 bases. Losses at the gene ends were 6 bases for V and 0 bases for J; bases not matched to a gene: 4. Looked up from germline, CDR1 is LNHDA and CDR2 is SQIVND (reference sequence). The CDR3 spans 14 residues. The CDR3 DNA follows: TGTGCCAGTAGCCCCAGCGGGAGCTCCTACGAGCAGTACTTC. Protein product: CASSPSGSSYEQYF.

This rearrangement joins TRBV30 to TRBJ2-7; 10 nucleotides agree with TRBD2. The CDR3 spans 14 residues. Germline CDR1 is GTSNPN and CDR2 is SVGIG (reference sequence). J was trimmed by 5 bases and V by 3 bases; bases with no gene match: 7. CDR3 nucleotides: TGTGCCTGGAGGCCCGGGACTAGCGTCCACGAGCAGTACTTC. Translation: CAWRPGTSVHEQYF.

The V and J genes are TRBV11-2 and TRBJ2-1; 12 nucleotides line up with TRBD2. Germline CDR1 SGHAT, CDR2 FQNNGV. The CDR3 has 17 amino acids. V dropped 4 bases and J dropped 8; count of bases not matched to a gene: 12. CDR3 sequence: CASSSPQTSGRGYEQFF. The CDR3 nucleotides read TGTGCCAGCAGCTCCCCCCAGACTAGCGGGAGAGGGTATGAGCAGTTCTTC.

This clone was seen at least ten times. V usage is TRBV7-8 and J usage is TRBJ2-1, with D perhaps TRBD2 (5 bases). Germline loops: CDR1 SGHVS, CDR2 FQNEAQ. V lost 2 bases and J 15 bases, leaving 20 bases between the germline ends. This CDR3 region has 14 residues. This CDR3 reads CASSLTGVGVSWFF. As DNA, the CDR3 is TGTGCCAGCAGCTTAACGGGTGTGGGAGTGAGTTGGTTCTTC.

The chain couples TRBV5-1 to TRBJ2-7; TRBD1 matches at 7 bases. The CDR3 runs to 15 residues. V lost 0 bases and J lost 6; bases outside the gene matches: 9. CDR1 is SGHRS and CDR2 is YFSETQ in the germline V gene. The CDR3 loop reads CASSLADRDLREQYF. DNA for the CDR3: TGCGCCAGCAGCTTGGCCGACAGGGACCTTCGCGAGCAGTACTTC.

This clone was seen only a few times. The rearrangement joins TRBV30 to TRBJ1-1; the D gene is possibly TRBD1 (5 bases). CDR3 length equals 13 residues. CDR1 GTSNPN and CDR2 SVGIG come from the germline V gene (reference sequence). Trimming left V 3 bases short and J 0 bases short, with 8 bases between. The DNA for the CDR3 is TGTGCCTGGAGCAGGGACGTGAACACTGAAGCTTTCTTT. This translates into CAWSRDVNTEAFF.

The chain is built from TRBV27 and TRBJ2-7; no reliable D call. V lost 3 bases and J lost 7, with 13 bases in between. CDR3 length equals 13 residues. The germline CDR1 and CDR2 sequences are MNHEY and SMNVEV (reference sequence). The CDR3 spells CASSFYPTDEQYF. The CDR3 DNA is TGTGCCAGCAGTTTTTACCCTACTGATGAGCAGTACTTC.

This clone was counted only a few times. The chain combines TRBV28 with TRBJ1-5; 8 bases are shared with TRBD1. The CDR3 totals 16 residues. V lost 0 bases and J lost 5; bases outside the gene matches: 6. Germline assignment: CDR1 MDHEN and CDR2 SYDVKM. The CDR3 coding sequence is TGTGCCAGCAGTTTATGGGCAGGGGGCGACCATCAGCCCCAGCATTTT. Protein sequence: CASSLWAGGDHQPQHF.

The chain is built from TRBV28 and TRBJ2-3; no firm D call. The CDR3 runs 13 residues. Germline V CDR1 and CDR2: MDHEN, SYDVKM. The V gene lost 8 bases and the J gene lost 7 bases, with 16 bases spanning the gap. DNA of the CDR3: TGTGCCAGCCGAGCCCGGGCCAGATATACGCAGTATTTT. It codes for CASRARARYTQYF.

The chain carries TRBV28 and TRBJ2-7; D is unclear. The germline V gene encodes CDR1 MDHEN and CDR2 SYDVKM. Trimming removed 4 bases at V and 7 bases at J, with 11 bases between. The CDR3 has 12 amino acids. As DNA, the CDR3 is TGTGCCAGCAGTTCCCTTTTTGGGGAGCAGTACTTC. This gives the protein CASSSLFGEQYF.

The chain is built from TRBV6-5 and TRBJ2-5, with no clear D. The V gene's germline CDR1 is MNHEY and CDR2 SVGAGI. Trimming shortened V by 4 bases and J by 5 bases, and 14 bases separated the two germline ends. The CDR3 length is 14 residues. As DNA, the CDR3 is TGTGCCAGCAGTTTAAGTTGGAGCAGGGAGACCCAGTACTTC. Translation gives CASSLSWSRETQYF.

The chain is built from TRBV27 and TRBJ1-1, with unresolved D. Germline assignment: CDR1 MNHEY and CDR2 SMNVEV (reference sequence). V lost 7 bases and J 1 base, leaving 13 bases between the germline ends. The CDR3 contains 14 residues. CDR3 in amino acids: CASNDYRGNTEAFF. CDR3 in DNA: TGTGCCAGCAACGATTATCGGGGGAACACTGAAGCTTTCTTT.

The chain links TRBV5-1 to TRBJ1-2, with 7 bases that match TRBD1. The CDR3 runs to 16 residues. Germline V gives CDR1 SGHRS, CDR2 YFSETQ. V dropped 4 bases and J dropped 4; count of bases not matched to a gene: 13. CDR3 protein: CASSLRSTGKVYGYTF. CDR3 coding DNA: TGCGCCAGCAGCCTGAGGTCGACAGGGAAGGTCTATGGCTACACCTTC. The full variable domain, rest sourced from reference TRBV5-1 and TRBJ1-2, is KAGVTQTPRYLIKTRGQQVTLSCSPISGHRSVSWYQQTPGQGLQFLFEYFSETQRNKGNFPGRFSGRQFSNSRSEMNVSTLELGDSALYLCASSLRSTGKVYGYTFGSGTRLTVV.

The CDR3 loop is CASSFRNSYEQYF. Written as DNA, the CDR3 is TGTGCCAGCAGCTTCCGGAACTCCTACGAGCAGTACTTC. This rearrangement joins TRBV7-9 to TRBJ2-7; no definite D call. Deletions cut 3 bases from V and 0 bases from J, with 6 bases between. The CDR3 spans 13 residues. CDR1 SEHNR and CDR2 FQNEAQ come from the germline V gene (reference sequence).

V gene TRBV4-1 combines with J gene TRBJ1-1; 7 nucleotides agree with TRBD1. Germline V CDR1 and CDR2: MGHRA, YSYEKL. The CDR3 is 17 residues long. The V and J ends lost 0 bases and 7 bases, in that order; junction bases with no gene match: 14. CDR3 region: CASSQDGLVQGKDEAFF. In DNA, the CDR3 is TGCGCCAGCAGCCAAGATGGCCTAGTACAGGGGAAGGATGAAGCTTTCTTT.

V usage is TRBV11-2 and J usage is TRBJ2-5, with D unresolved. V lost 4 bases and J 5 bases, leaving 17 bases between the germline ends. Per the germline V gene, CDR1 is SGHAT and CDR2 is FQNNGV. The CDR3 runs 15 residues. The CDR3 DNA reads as TGTGCCAGCAGCTGGGGTTTGTTTGGTGGGGAGACCCAGTACTTC. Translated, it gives CASSWGLFGGETQYF.

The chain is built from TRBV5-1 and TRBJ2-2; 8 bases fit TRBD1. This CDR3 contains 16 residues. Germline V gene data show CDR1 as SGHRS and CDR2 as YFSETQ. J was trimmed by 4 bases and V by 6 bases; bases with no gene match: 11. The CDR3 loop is CASTPSGQGSTGELFF. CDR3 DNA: TGCGCCAGCACCCCCTCCGGACAGGGATCCACCGGGGAGCTGTTTTTT.

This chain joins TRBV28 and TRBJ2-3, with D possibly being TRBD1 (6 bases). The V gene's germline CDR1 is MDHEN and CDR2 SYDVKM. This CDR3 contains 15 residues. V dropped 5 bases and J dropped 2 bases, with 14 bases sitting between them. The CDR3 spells CASSAGTWTTDTQYF. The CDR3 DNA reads TGTGCCAGCAGTGCCGGGACATGGACCACAGATACGCAGTATTTT.

Here the CDR3 reads CASSPRDRELYEQYF. CDR3 sequence (DNA): TGTGCCAGCAGCCCCCGGGACAGAGAACTCTACGAGCAGTACTTC. This rearrangement joins TRBV5-5 to TRBJ2-7; 7 bases are a match to TRBD1. Germline loops: CDR1 SGHKS, CDR2 YYEKEE (reference sequence). The CDR3 consists of 15 residues. The V and J ends lost 4 bases and 3 bases, in that order; junction bases with no gene match: 10.

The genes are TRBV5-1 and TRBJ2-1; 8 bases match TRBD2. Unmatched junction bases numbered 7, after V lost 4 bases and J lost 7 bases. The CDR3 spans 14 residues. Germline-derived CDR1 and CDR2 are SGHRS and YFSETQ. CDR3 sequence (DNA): TGCGCCAGCAGCCCAATAGCGGGATATAATGAGCAGTTCTTC. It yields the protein CASSPIAGYNEQFF.

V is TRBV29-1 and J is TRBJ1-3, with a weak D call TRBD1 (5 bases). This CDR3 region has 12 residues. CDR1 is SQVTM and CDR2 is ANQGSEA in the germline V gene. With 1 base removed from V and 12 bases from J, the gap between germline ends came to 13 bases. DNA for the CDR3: TGCAGCGTTGAAGGGGACGGGCGGAGCATATATTTT. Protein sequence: CSVEGDGRSIYF.

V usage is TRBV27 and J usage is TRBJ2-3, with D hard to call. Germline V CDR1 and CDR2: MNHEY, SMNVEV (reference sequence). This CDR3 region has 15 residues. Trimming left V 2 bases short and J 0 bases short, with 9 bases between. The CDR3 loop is CASSLMAASTDTQYF. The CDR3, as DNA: TGTGCCAGCAGTTTAATGGCAGCTAGCACAGATACGCAGTATTTT.

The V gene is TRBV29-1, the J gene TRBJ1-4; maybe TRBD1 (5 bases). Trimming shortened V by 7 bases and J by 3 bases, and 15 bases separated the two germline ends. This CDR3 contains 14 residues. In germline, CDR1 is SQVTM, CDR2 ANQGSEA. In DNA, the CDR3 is TGCAGCGGACGGATGGGGACGGCTAATGAAAAACTGTTTTTT. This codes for CSGRMGTANEKLFF.

For the CDR3, the DNA is TGCGCCAGCAGCTTGCTGGGAGCCAAAAACATTCAGTACTTC. Translating gives CASSLLGAKNIQYF. The chain recombines TRBV5-1 with TRBJ2-4; D ambiguous. This CDR3 is 14 amino acids long. V lost 1 base and J 0 bases, leaving 5 bases between the germline ends. The germline V gene encodes CDR1 SGHRS and CDR2 YFSETQ.

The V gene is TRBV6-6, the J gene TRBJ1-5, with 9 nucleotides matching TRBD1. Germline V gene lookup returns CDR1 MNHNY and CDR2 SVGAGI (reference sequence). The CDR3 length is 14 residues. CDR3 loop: CATTWDRANQPQHF. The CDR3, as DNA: TGTGCGACGACGTGGGACAGGGCAAATCAGCCCCAGCATTTT.

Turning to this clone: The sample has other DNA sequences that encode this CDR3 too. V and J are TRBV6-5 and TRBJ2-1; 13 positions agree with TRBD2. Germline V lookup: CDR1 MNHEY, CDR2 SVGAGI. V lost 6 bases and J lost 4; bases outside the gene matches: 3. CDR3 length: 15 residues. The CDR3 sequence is CASRRTSGSYNEQFF. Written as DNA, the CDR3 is TGTGCCAGCAGGAGGACTAGCGGGAGTTACAATGAGCAGTTCTTC.

The CDR3 sequence: CASSLAGALSGNTIYF. Written as DNA, the CDR3 is TGTGCCAGCAGCTTGGCCGGCGCGCTCTCTGGAAACACCATATATTTT. The chain has TRBV5-6 and TRBJ1-3; D call uncertain. This CDR3 is 16 amino acids long. Per germline, CDR1 SGHDT and CDR2 YYEEEE. V lost 0 bases to trimming and J lost 0 bases, with 10 bases between them.

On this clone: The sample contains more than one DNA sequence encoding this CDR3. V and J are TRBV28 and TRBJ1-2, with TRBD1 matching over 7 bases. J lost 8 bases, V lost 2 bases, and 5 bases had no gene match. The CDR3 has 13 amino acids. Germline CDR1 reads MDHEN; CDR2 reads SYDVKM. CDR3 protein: CASSLDRVGGYTF. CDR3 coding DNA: TGTGCCAGCAGTTTAGACAGGGTGGGCGGCTACACCTTC.

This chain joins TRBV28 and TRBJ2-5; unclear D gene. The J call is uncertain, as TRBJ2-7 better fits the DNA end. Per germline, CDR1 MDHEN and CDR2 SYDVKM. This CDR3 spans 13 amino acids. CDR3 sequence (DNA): TGTGCCAGCAGTTTATCCCCGCCTGACGAGCAGTACTTC. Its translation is CASSLSPPDEQYF.

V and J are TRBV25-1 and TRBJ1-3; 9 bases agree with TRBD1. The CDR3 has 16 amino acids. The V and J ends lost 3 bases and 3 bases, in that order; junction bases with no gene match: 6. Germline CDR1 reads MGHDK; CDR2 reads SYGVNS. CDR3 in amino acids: CASSDIQGALGNTIYF. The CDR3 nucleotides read TGTGCCAGCAGTGATATACAGGGGGCGCTTGGAAACACCATATATTTT. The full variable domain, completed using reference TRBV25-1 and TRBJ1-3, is EADIYQTPRYLVIGTGKKITLECSQTMGHDKMYWYQQDPGMELHLIHYSYGVNSTEKGDLSSESTVSRIRTEHFPLTLESARPSHTSQYLCASSDIQGALGNTIYFGEGSWLTVV.

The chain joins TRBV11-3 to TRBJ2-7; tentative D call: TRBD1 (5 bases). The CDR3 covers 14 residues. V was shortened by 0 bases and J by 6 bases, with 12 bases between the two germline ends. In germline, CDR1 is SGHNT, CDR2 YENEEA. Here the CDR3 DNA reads TGTGCCAGCAGCTTAGATGGCAGGGTCAGCGAGCAGTACTTC. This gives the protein CASSLDGRVSEQYF.

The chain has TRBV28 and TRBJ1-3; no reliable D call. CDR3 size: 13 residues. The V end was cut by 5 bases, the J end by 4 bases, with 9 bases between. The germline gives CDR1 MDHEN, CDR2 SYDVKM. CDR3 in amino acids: CASSPTGGNTIYF. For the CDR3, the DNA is TGTGCCAGCAGTCCCACGGGAGGAAACACCATATATTTT. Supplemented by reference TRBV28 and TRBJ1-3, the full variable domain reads DVKVTQSSRYLVKRTGEKVFLECVQDMDHENMFWYRQDPGLGLRLIYFSYDVKMKEKGDIPEGYSVSREKKERFSLILESASTNQTSMYLCASSPTGGNTIYFGEGSWLTVV.